Included here is one T cell receptor (beta chain) sequence, with context. Its antigen is not identified. Blood (around 2.5 ml) was collected from every donor individually. This CDR3 has 14 residues. Germline V gene data show CDR1 as MGHRA and CDR2 as YSYEKL. The data stem from a study of monozygotic twins with inflammatory bowel disease. Study-wide results and caveats: Patients with IBD had less TCRbeta diversity (inverse Simpson) than their healthy co-twins.

Every sample had its cDNA made across eight separate reactions. TCRdb reprocessed the 5' RACE reads, with one entry per CDR3 protein and no DNA. Recorded here are about 350,000 distinct CDR3 sequences; the top ten clones represent approximately 2%. The sequenced material came from blood. The sequence was collected from a human donor with ulcerative colitis or Crohn's disease, or a healthy co-twin of an affected twin (not recorded which). The rearrangement joins TRBV4-1 to TRBJ1-6. CDR3 region: CASSQGHNNSPLHF.